These 13 T cell receptor beta chains were sequenced from one sample in a study of identical twins. Via MiXCR, TCRdb re-called the 5' RACE reads, giving one row per CDR3 protein. The sample includes 400,000 to 500,000 distinct CDR3 sequences, less than 20% of them seen just once. Sequenced: naive T cells sorted from blood. These receptors came from a man between 45 and 60 years old in good health.

This clonotype was detected many times. CDR3 residues: CASSSTPNQPQHF. DNA of the CDR3: TGTGCCAGCAGTTCCACGCCCAATCAGCCCCAGCATTTT. The rearrangement joins TRBV12-3 or TRBV12-4 to TRBJ1-5, with no clear D. The length of the CDR3 is 13 residues. V was pared by 4 bases and J by 3 bases, with 7 bases between.

CDR3: CASSQDFMAWDRGYNEQFF. In nucleotides, the CDR3 is TGCGCCAGCAGCCAAGATTTCATGGCTTGGGACAGGGGTTACAATGAGCAGTTCTTC. This chain joins TRBV4-3 and TRBJ2-1; 10 bases agree with TRBD1. J was trimmed by 4 bases and V by 0 bases; bases with no gene match: 12. This CDR3 has 19 amino acids. Germline V gene sequence: CDR1 LGHNA, CDR2 YSLEER.

The rearrangement links TRBV20-1 to TRBJ2-1; tentative D call: TRBD2 (6 bases). The length of the CDR3 is 14 residues. V lost 6 bases, J lost 9 bases, and 21 bases lay in between. CDR1 and CDR2 (germline): DFQATT, SNEGSKA (reference sequence). The CDR3 here is CSAPPGLPFAEQFF. In DNA, the CDR3 is TGCAGTGCCCCTCCGGGACTCCCTTTTGCTGAGCAGTTCTTC.

Only a few counts were recorded for this clonotype. The V gene is TRBV27, the J gene TRBJ1-2, with D possibly matching TRBD1 (6 bases). Trimming stripped 5 bases from V and 4 bases from J, with 11 bases between. CDR1 is MNHEY, CDR2 SMNVEV, per germline (reference sequence). CDR3 length: 13 residues. The CDR3 DNA reads TGTGCCAGCAGTAATACAGGGACCTATGGCTACACCTTC. It yields the protein CASSNTGTYGYTF.

In its sample, this clonotype was seen many times. The chain uses TRBV6-1 and TRBJ2-1; 7 bases fit TRBD2. Germline lookup yields CDR1 MNHNS and CDR2 SASEGT. V lost 6 bases, J lost 2 bases, and 10 bases stayed unmatched. This CDR3 spans 16 amino acids. The CDR3 sequence is CASSQLATGTYNEQFF. Here the CDR3 DNA reads TGTGCCAGCAGCCAACTAGCGACCGGGACCTACAATGAGCAGTTCTTC.

This clonotype has just a few counts. DNA for the CDR3: TGTGCCATCAGTGAGTCGTCGGTCGGGGAAGATACGCAGTATTTT. Translation gives CAISESSVGEDTQYF. The chain combines TRBV10-3 with TRBJ2-3; tentatively, D is TRBD2 (5 bases). The CDR3 is 15 residues long. V was trimmed by 0 bases and J by 5 bases, leaving 12 bases between them. CDR1 ENHRY and CDR2 SYGVKD come from the germline V gene.

This clonotype has only a few counts. The rearrangement uses TRBV7-6 and TRBJ2-7, with a tentative D call TRBD1 (5 bases). Germline V gene data show CDR1 as SGHVS and CDR2 as FNYEAQ. The CDR3 runs 16 residues. Trimming took 4 bases from V and 0 from J, leaving 16 bases between them. CDR3 DNA sequence: TGTGCCAGCAGCTCAGGACCGACAGAGAGCTCCTACGAGCAGTACTTC. This codes for CASSSGPTESSYEQYF. Filled out from reference TRBV7-6 and TRBJ2-7, the complete variable domain reads GAGVSQSPRYKVTKRGQDVALRCDPISGHVSLYWYRQALGQGPEFLTYFNYEAQQDKSGLPNDRFSAERPEGSISTLTIQRTEQRDSAMYRCASSSGPTESSYEQYFGPGTRLTVT.

The chain links TRBV7-9 to TRBJ2-3; D may be TRBD2 (5 bases). Trimming pared 5 bases from V and 2 bases from J, leaving 20 bases between. Germline assignment: CDR1 SEHNR and CDR2 FQNEAQ (reference sequence). The CDR3 contains 17 residues. CDR3 in amino acids: CASSPPRAGSTTDTQYF. The CDR3 DNA sequence: TGTGCCAGCAGCCCCCCTCGTGCGGGTTCGACCACAGATACGCAGTATTTT.

Ten or more counts support this clonotype. The CDR3 DNA follows: TGTGCCAGCAGCCCGCTAGGGGTTTTCGGCGAGCAGTACTTC. Protein sequence: CASSPLGVFGEQYF. The V call is TRBV12-3 or TRBV12-4, the J call TRBJ2-7; D perhaps matches TRBD1 (5 bases). The V and J ends lost 6 bases and 6 bases respectively, with 18 bases between them. The length of the CDR3 is 14 residues.

The count of this clonotype is one. This sequence joins TRBV12-3 or TRBV12-4 and TRBJ2-5; 7 nucleotides agree with TRBD1. Trimming took 6 bases from V and 2 from J; bases not matched to a gene: 6. This CDR3 comprises 14 residues. The CDR3 coding sequence is TGTGCCAGCAGAAGACAGGGAACACAAGAGACCCAGTACTTC. Translation: CASRRQGTQETQYF.

This clonotype came up a few times. This chain uses TRBV7-2 with TRBJ2-7; TRBD1 is a possible D gene (6 bases). This CDR3 contains 17 residues. CDR1 and CDR2 (germline): SGHTA, FQGNSA. Trimming took 0 bases from V and 4 from J, leaving 19 bases between them. This CDR3 reads CASSLAKDRPSKYEQYF. The CDR3 DNA is TGTGCCAGCAGCTTAGCGAAGGACAGACCATCAAAGTACGAGCAGTACTTC.

This clonotype was picked up a small number of times. The rearrangement links TRBV7-6 to TRBJ2-3; TRBD2 agrees at 9 bases. The CDR3 has 17 amino acids. Looked up from germline, CDR1 is SGHVS and CDR2 is FNYEAQ. V shed 5 bases and J 5 bases; nucleotides not matched to a gene: 14. CDR3 region: CASSLSYLGLAGDTQYF. The CDR3 nucleotides read TGTGCCAGCAGCCTATCCTACCTGGGACTAGCAGGAGATACGCAGTATTTT.

The chain has TRBV4-2 and TRBJ2-7; 7 bases agree with TRBD2. The germline V gene encodes CDR1 LGHNA and CDR2 YNFKEQ. After removal of 2 bases from V and 7 bases from J, the junction contained 8 bases not matched to a gene. This CDR3 has 14 residues. The CDR3 reads CASSQPGLSGEQYF. The CDR3 DNA reads as TGTGCCAGCAGCCAACCGGGACTATCCGGTGAGCAGTACTTC.